The sequence of this T cell receptor beta chain was determined in a study of OX40 agonist ivuxolimab in advanced cancers. Study context: Treatment received earlier with anti-PD-1, anti-PD-L1 or anti-CTLA-4 agents was allowed, and 40% had some. Broader study findings: Partial responders at 0.1-3.0 mg/kg showed near-lowest clonal expansion.

Some clones are missing from TCRdb's copy, which holds only in-frame ones; the method was immunoSEQ multiplex PCR. The table includes tens of thousands of clones, around 88% detected once. In regard to this clone: Its antigen is unidentified.

On cycle 4 day 1 and cycle 7 day 1, as well as at baseline, blood was sampled. This sample comprised CD4+ or CD8+ T cells sorted from blood, obtained in a trial of the OX40 agonist ivuxolimab. The TCR sequence derives from an adult with an advanced solid tumor such as melanoma, head and neck, liver or kidney cancer.

The CDR3 spells CASSSSAPVQETDYGYTF. The CDR3 DNA is TGTGCCAGCAGCTCGTCGGCGCCAGTCCAGGAGACCGACTATGGCTACACCTTC. The chain is built from TRBV7-9 and TRBJ1-2; D is uncertain. The germline V and J ends were trimmed by 4 bases and 3 bases, with 24 bases remaining between them. This CDR3 comprises 18 residues. Germline assignment: CDR1 SEHNR and CDR2 FQNEAQ (reference sequence).